These 20 T cell receptor beta chains came from one sample sequenced in a study of molecular identifiers for immune sequencing clone quantification. TCRdb reprocessed the PCR reads with MiXCR, giving one entry per CDR3 protein. The sample holds some 680,000 distinct CDR3 sequences, about 25% seen once. Sequencing was performed on naive CD8+ T cells from blood, with Jurkat cell RNA spiked in. Subset here: FACS-sorted CD8+CD4-CCR7+CD45RA+ naive T cells. The receptors derive from a human donor in good health. Some libraries in this study had Jurkat cell RNA spiked in.

As to this clonotype: A much larger clone differs by one base, so this may be a read error. This chain uses TRBV7-9 with TRBJ1-1; no firm D call. Looked up from germline, CDR1 is SEHNR and CDR2 is FQNEAQ (reference sequence). The CDR3 runs 16 residues. V lost 7 bases, J lost 1 base, and 19 bases lay in between. The CDR3 spells CASTRLVPVGNTEAFF. CDR3 bases: TGTGCCAGCACCCGCTTAGTACCCGTCGGGAACACTGAAGCTTTCTTT.

This clonotype was seen repeatedly, ten times or more. The chain carries TRBV7-9 and TRBJ1-1, with D hard to call. V shed 4 bases and J shed 0 bases, with 9 bases lying between them. Per germline, CDR1 SEHNR and CDR2 FQNEAQ (reference sequence). The CDR3 contains 14 residues. Written as DNA, the CDR3 is TGTGCCAGCAGCTCGACCGGAATGAACACTGAAGCTTTCTTT. This gives the protein CASSSTGMNTEAFF.

Turning to this clonotype: This may be a read error: a much more frequent sequence differs by one nucleotide. The rearrangement joins TRBV19 to TRBJ1-5; TRBD1 agrees at 8 bases. The ends lost 7 bases at V and 4 bases at J; junction bases unmatched: 15. From germline, CDR1 is LNHDA and CDR2 SQIVND (reference sequence). This CDR3 is built from 17 residues. CDR3 protein: CASMRLAWTGHNQPQHF. The DNA of the CDR3 is TGTGCCAGTATGCGCCTAGCGTGGACAGGGCATAATCAGCCCCAGCATTTT.

This clonotype came up many times. The rearrangement joins TRBV15 to TRBJ2-3; a possible D gene is TRBD2 (5 bases). The CDR3 contains 18 residues. Germline V CDR1 and CDR2: LNHNV, YYDKDF (reference sequence). With 3 bases removed from V and 5 bases from J, the gap between germline ends came to 24 bases. CDR3 region: CATSSPTWTFPSGDTQYF. For the CDR3, the DNA is TGTGCCACCAGCAGTCCCACTTGGACTTTCCCCTCGGGAGATACGCAGTATTTT.

This clonotype was seen more than once but under ten times. This chain connects TRBV7-6 to TRBJ2-7; 12 bases align to TRBD2. Trimming at V came to 5 bases and at J to 3 bases, leaving 5 bases not matched to a gene. The CDR3 is made up of 15 amino acids. CDR1 and CDR2 (germline): SGHVS, FNYEAQ. CDR3: CASSHRTSGDYEQYF. CDR3 coding DNA: TGTGCCAGCAGCCATCGGACTAGCGGGGACTACGAGCAGTACTTC.

This clonotype was counted a few times. The rearrangement joins TRBV30 to TRBJ2-1; weak D call: TRBD1 (6 bases). Deletions cut 5 bases from V and 9 bases from J, with 20 bases between. The CDR3 sequence is 14 residues long. The germline CDR1 and CDR2 sequences are GTSNPN and SVGIG (reference sequence). The CDR3 spells CAWGAGAVPGEQFF. Here the CDR3 DNA reads TGTGCCTGGGGGGCAGGGGCGGTCCCGGGTGAGCAGTTCTTC.

This clonotype was observed at least ten times. The chain links TRBV29-1 to TRBJ1-2, with D hard to call. The germline CDR1 and CDR2 sequences are SQVTM and ANQGSEA. Trimming stripped 0 bases from V and 4 bases from J, with 9 bases between. The CDR3 totals 13 residues. CDR3 region: CSVEDHVSYGYTF. As DNA, the CDR3 is TGCAGCGTTGAAGATCACGTCAGCTATGGCTACACCTTC.

This clonotype was seen many times. The chain recombines TRBV7-2 with TRBJ2-1; D ambiguous. From germline, CDR1 is SGHTA and CDR2 FQGNSA. This CDR3 region has 14 residues. The V gene lost 1 base and the J gene lost 3 bases, with 7 bases spanning the gap. This CDR3 reads CASSLELGYNEQFF. The CDR3, as DNA: TGTGCCAGCAGCTTAGAGCTAGGCTACAATGAGCAGTTCTTC.

The sample holds many counts of this clonotype. V is TRBV4-3 and J is TRBJ2-7, with D unresolved. CDR1 LGHNA and CDR2 YSLEER come from the germline V gene. The CDR3 has 13 residues. Trimming removed 0 bases at V and 0 bases at J, with 3 bases between. CDR3 coding DNA: TGCGCCAGCAGCCAAGATCGCTCCTACGAGCAGTACTTC. Protein product: CASSQDRSYEQYF.

In this sample, this clonotype turned up many times. The CDR3 DNA is TGTGCCAGCAGCTTGCGGGGTAAAAACATTCAGTACTTC. Translating it yields CASSLRGKNIQYF. V and J are TRBV5-6 and TRBJ2-4; D is possibly TRBD2 (5 bases). There are 13 residues in the CDR3. Germline assignment: CDR1 SGHDT and CDR2 YYEEEE. Between the trimmed V and J ends, which lost 1 base and 4 bases, there was a span of 6 bases.

This chain uses TRBV5-1 with TRBJ2-1, with 8 bases lining up with TRBD1. V trimming: 2 bases; J trimming: 6 bases; junction bases outside the gene matches: 13. Germline CDR1 reads SGHRS; CDR2 reads YFSETQ. This CDR3 is 17 amino acids long. CDR3: CASSFSLDRVPINEQFF. In nucleotides, the CDR3 is TGCGCCAGCAGCTTTTCCCTGGACAGGGTTCCCATCAATGAGCAGTTCTTC.

This clonotype has just a few counts. The chain employs TRBV27 and TRBJ2-5; 10 nucleotides align to TRBD1. Germline V lookup: CDR1 MNHEY, CDR2 SMNVEV (reference sequence). V trimming: 3 bases; J trimming: 5 bases; junction bases outside the gene matches: 3. This CDR3 comprises 14 residues. CDR3 in DNA: TGTGCCAGCAGTTTCGGGACAGGGGCGGAGACCCAGTACTTC. It is translated as CASSFGTGAETQYF.

The V and J genes are TRBV12-3 or TRBV12-4 and TRBJ2-7, with 10 positions matching TRBD2. J gave up 7 bases and V 0 bases, and 9 bases lay outside the gene matches. The CDR3 totals 16 residues. The CDR3 reads CASSLAEAGGPGEQYF. The CDR3 coding sequence is TGTGCCAGCAGTTTAGCGGAAGCGGGAGGGCCGGGGGAGCAGTACTTC.

Comment on this clonotype: This CDR3 is missing its conserved last phenylalanine or tryptophan, likely due to a read error. This chain uses TRBV5-6 with TRBJ2-3; D remains ambiguous. The V and J ends lost 3 bases and 4 bases respectively, with 6 bases between them. The CDR3 has 12 amino acids. Germline V CDR1 and CDR2: SGHDT, YYEEEE. CDR3 in amino acids: CASSSGPDTQYS. The CDR3 nucleotides read TGTGCCAGCAGCTCCGGCCCAGATACGCAGTATTCT.

This chain links TRBV20-1 with TRBJ1-3; TRBD1 might be the D (6 bases). Per germline, CDR1 DFQATT and CDR2 SNEGSKA (reference sequence). This CDR3 has 17 amino acids. The CDR3 nucleotides read TGCAGAATACCGGGACAATCCTACAAGAGGTCTGGAAACACCATATATTTT. Translating gives CRIPGQSYKRSGNTIYF.

The rearrangement links TRBV4-3 to TRBJ2-5, with TRBD2 as a possible D gene (5 bases). From germline, CDR1 is LGHNA and CDR2 YSLEER. The V end was cut by 0 bases, the J end by 4 bases, with 18 bases between. This CDR3 contains 17 residues. The CDR3 reads CASSQDRTVLGIETQYF. The CDR3 bases are TGCGCCAGCAGCCAAGACCGGACTGTACTAGGGATAGAGACCCAGTACTTC.

This chain uses TRBV6-6 with TRBJ2-1; D is unresolved. Germline CDR1 reads MNHNY; CDR2 reads SVGAGI (reference sequence). This CDR3 contains 15 residues. The V gene lost 4 bases and the J gene lost 0 bases, with 10 bases spanning the gap. CDR3 sequence reads: CASSFARNSYNEQFF. As DNA, the CDR3 is TGTGCCAGCAGTTTTGCCAGAAACTCCTACAATGAGCAGTTCTTC.

This rearrangement joins TRBV9 to TRBJ2-5; D might be TRBD1 (6 bases). Germline V lookup: CDR1 SGDLS, CDR2 YYNGEE. Trimming pared 2 bases from V and 3 bases from J, leaving 11 bases between. This CDR3 region has 14 residues. The CDR3 region is CASSVSGAEETQYF. The CDR3 DNA reads as TGTGCCAGCAGCGTGTCAGGGGCCGAAGAGACCCAGTACTTC.

This clonotype was detected only a few times. The V gene is TRBV6-2 or TRBV6-3, the J gene TRBJ2-3, with 8 bases matching TRBD1. Looked up from germline, CDR1 is MNHEY and CDR2 is SVGEGT. This CDR3 has 17 amino acids. V shed 0 bases, J shed 5 bases, and the junction held 10 bases outside the gene matches. The CDR3 DNA is TGTGCCAGCAGTTACTCGATTTCGGACAGGGATATAGATACGCAGTATTTT. Its protein product is CASSYSISDRDIDTQYF.

The CDR3 protein is CASNPLGTGASEAFF. The CDR3 coding sequence is TGTGCCAGCAACCCATTAGGGACAGGGGCGTCCGAAGCTTTCTTT. V is TRBV27 and J is TRBJ1-1, with 10 bases fitting TRBD1. The CDR3 has 15 residues. In germline, CDR1 is MNHEY, CDR2 SMNVEV (reference sequence). Unmatched junction bases numbered 13, after V lost 7 bases and J lost 8 bases.